The sample holds many counts of the clone carrying this T cell receptor beta chain. No antigen is known for it. Germline CDR1 reads SGHTA; CDR2 reads FQGTGA. There are 15 residues in the CDR3. Trimming cost V 1 base and J 5 bases; bases outside gene matches: 7. RNA transcripts served as the template for amplifying TCR beta CDR3 regions. The HTBI primer set was used in a first-round RT-PCR of the TCR CDR3. TCRdb itself ran the multiplex PCR reads through MiXCR, one entry per CDR3 protein. The data contain a few hundred thousand distinct CDR3 sequences, approximately 16% of them seen just once; the ten biggest clones take up around 31%. This entry belongs to a study of T cells in Graves' hyperthyroidism and ophthalmopathy. Study-level findings and limits: Researchers report that a 13 V-J model separated ophthalmopathy from stable hyperthyroidism. In blood, most of the thyroid clonotypes expanded above 0.001 were also present. With a median lead of approximately 6 months before onset, the model predicted ophthalmopathy.

The chain couples TRBV7-3 to TRBJ1-2, with 7 bases fitting TRBD1. The sample was blood. The TCR sequence derives from a woman in her fifties or sixties with Graves' hyperthyroidism that later progressed to Graves' ophthalmopathy. CDR3 region: CASSLKNQGEYGYTF. The CDR3 DNA sequence: TGTGCCAGCAGCTTAAAGAATCAGGGGGAGTATGGCTACACCTTC.